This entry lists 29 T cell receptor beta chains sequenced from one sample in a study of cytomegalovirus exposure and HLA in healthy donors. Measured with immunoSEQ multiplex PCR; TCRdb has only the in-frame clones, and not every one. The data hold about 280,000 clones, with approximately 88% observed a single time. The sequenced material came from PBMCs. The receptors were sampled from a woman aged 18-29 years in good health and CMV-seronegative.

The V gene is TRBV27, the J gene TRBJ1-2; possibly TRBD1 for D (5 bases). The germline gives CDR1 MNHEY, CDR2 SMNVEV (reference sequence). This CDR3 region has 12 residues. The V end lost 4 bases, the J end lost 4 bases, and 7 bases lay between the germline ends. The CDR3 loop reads CASSSGRYGYTF. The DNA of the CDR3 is TGTGCCAGCAGTTCAGGGCGCTATGGCTACACCTTC.

CDR3 sequence: CASSETLVRVGEQYF. CDR3 sequence (DNA): TGTGCCAGCAGTGAAACTCTTGTCAGGGTGGGGGAGCAGTACTTC. This sequence joins TRBV6-1 and TRBJ2-7, with a weak D call TRBD1 (5 bases). The CDR3 totals 15 residues. V lost 2 bases, J lost 7 bases, and 18 bases lay in between. Looked up from germline, CDR1 is MNHNS and CDR2 is SASEGT.

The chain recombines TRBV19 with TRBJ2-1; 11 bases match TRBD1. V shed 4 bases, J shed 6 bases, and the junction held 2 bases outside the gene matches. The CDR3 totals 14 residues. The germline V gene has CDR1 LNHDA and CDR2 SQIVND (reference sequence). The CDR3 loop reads CASSTGTGGNEQFF. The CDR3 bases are TGTGCCAGTAGTACAGGGACAGGGGGCAATGAGCAGTTCTTC.

The CDR3 protein is CASSPRGLAGDYNEQFF. The CDR3 nucleotides read TGTGCCAGCAGCCCAAGAGGACTAGCGGGGGATTACAATGAGCAGTTCTTC. The rearrangement uses TRBV9 and TRBJ2-1; 13 bases match TRBD2. J lost 4 bases, V lost 4 bases, and 8 bases had no gene match. The CDR3 has 17 amino acids. Germline V gene data show CDR1 as SGDLS and CDR2 as YYNGEE.

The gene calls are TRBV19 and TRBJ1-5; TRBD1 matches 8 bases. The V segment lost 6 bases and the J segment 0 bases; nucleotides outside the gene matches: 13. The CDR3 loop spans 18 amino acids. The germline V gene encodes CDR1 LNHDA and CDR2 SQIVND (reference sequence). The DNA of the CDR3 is TGTGCCAGTAGGCCCGACAGGGGACTTACTAATAGCAATCAGCCCCAGCATTTT. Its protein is CASRPDRGLTNSNQPQHF.

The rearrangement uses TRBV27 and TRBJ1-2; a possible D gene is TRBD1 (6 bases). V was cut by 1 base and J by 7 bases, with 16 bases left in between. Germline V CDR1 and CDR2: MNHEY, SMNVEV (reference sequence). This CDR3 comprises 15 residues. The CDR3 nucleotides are TGTGCCAGCAGTTTATATTGGACAGCCCCTGCTGGCTACACCTTC. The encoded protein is CASSLYWTAPAGYTF.

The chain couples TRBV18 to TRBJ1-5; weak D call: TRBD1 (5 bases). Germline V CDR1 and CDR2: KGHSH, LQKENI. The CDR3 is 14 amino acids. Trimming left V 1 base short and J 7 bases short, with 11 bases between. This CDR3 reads CASSPHRLPQPQHF. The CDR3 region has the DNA TGTGCCAGCTCACCACACAGGCTCCCACAGCCCCAGCATTTT.

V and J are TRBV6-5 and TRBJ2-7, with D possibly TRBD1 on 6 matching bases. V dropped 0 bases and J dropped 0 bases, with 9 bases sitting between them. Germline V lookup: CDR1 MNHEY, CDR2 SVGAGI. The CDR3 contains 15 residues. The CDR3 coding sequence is TGTGCCAGCAGTTACTCGCGGACAGCCTCCTACGAGCAGTACTTC. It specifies CASSYSRTASYEQYF.

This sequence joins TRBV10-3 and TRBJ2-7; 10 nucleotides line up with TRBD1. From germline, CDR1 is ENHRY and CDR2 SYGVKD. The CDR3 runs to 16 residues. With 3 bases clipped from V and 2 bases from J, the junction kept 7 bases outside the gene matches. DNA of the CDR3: TGTGCCATCAGTGATCCTACCGGGACAGGGGCCTACGAGCAGTACTTC. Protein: CAISDPTGTGAYEQYF.

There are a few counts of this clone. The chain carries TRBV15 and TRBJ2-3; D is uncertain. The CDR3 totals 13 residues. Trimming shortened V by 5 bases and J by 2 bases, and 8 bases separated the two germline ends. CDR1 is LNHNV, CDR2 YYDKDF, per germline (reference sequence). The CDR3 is CATSLGYTDTQYF. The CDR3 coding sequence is TGTGCCACCAGCCTCGGGTACACAGATACGCAGTATTTT.

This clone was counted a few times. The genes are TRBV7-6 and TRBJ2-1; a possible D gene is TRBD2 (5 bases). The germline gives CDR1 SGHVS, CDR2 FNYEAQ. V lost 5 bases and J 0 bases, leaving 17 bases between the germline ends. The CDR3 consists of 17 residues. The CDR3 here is CASSIFGKTSSYNEQFF. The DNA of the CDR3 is TGTGCCAGCAGCATCTTTGGCAAAACTAGCTCCTACAATGAGCAGTTCTTC.

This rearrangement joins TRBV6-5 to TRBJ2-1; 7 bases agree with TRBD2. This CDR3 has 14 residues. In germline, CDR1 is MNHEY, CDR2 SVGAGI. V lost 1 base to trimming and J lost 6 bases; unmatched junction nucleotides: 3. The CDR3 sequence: CASSYLGLPNEQFF. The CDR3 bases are TGTGCCAGCAGTTACTTGGGACTACCCAATGAGCAGTTCTTC.

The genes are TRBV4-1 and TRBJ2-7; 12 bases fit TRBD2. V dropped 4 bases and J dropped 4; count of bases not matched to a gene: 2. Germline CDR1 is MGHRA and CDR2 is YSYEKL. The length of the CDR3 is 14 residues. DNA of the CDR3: TGCGCCAGCAGCCGGACTAGCGGGACTTACGAGCAGTACTTC. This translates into CASSRTSGTYEQYF.

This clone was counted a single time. The CDR3, as DNA: TGTGCCAGCAGTTCAACGCGACAGGGGATAGGAAAACTGTTTTTT. Amino acids: CASSSTRQGIGKLFF. The V call is TRBV28, the J call TRBJ1-4; 8 positions agree with TRBD1. The J segment lost 10 bases and the V segment lost 4 bases, leaving 11 bases of the junction unmatched. Germline-derived CDR1 and CDR2 are MDHEN and SYDVKM. The CDR3 is made up of 15 amino acids.

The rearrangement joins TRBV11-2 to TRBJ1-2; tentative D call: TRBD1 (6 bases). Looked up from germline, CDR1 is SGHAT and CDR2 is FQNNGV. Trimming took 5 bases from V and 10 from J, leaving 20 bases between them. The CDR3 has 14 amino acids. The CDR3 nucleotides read TGTGCCAGCAGCCCGAGCCCCCGGGACATTCTCTACACCTTC. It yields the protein CASSPSPRDILYTF.

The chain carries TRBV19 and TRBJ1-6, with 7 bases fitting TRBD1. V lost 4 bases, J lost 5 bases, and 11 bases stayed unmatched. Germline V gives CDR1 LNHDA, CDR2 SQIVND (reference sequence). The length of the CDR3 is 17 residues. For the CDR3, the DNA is TGTGCCAGTAGTACGAACCTCGACAGGGCCAATAATTCACCCCTCCACTTT. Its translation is CASSTNLDRANNSPLHF.

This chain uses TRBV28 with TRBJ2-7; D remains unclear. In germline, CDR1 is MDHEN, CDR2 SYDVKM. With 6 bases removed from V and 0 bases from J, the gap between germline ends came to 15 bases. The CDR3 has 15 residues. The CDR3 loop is CASSPATFRSYEQYF. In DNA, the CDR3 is TGTGCCAGCAGCCCCGCGACTTTTCGCTCCTACGAGCAGTACTTC. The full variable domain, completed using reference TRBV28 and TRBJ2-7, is DVKVTQSSRYLVKRTGEKVFLECVQDMDHENMFWYRQDPGLGLRLIYFSYDVKMKEKGDIPEGYSVSREKKERFSLILESASTNQTSMYLCASSPATFRSYEQYFGPGTRLTVT.

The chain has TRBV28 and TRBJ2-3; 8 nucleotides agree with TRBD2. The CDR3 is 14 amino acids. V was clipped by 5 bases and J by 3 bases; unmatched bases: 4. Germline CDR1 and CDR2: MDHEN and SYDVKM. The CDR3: CASSPGTRTDTQYF. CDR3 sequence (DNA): TGTGCCAGCAGTCCAGGGACTAGGACAGATACGCAGTATTTT.

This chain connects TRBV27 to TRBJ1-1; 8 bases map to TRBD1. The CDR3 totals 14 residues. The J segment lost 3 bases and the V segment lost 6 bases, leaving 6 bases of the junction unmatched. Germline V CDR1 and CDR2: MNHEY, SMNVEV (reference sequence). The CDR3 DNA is TGTGCCAGCAGAAATTCGGGACAGGACACTGAAGCTTTCTTT. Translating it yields CASRNSGQDTEAFF.

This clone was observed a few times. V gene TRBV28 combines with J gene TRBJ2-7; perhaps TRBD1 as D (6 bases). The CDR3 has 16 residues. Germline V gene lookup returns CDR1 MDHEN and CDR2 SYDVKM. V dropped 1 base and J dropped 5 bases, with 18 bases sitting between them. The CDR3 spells CASSLLVGQGHNEQYF. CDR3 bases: TGTGCCAGCAGTTTATTAGTTGGGCAGGGGCACAACGAGCAGTACTTC.

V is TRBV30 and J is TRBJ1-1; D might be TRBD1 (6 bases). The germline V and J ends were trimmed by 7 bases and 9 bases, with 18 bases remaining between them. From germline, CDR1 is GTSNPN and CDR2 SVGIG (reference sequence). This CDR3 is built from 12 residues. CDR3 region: CAYFFRDTQAFF. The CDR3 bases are TGTGCCTATTTTTTCCGGGACACCCAAGCTTTCTTT.

Here the CDR3 DNA reads TGTGCCAGCAGGAGCGGGAGCTGGACCGGGGAGCTGTTTTTT. Translating gives CASRSGSWTGELFF. The chain recombines TRBV27 with TRBJ2-2; 8 bases map to TRBD2. The CDR3 runs to 14 residues. V was pared by 6 bases and J by 5 bases, with 5 bases of the junction left unmatched. Germline V CDR1 and CDR2: MNHEY, SMNVEV (reference sequence).

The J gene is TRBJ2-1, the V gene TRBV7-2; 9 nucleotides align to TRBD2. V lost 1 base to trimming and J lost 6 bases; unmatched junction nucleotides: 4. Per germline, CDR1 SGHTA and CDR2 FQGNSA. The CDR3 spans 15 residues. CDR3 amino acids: CASSLDSGGVNEQFF. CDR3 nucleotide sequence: TGTGCCAGCAGCTTAGATAGCGGGGGCGTCAATGAGCAGTTCTTC.

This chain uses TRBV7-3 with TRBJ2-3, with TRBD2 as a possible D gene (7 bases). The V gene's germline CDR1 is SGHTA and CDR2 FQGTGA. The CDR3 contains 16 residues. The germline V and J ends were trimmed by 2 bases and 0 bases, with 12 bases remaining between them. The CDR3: CASSLGGGTSTDTQYF. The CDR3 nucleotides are TGTGCCAGCAGCTTAGGGGGGGGGACAAGCACAGATACGCAGTATTTT.

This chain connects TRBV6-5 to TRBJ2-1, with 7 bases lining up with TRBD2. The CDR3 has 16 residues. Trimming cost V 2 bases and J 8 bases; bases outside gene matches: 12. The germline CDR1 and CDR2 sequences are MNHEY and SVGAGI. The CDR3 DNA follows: TGTGCCAGCAGTTACCATCGCCCTGGCGGGGGAGATGAGCAGTTCTTC. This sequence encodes CASSYHRPGGGDEQFF.

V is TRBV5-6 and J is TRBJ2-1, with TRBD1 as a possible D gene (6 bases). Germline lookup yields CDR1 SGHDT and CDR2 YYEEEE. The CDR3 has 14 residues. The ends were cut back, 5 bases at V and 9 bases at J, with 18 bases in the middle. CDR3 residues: CASSLTGPTSEQFF. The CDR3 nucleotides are TGTGCCAGCAGTTTGACAGGACCTACGAGTGAGCAGTTCTTC.

Here the CDR3 reads CSVAGTNTGELFF. DNA for the CDR3: TGCAGCGTTGCAGGGACAAACACCGGGGAGCTGTTTTTT. The chain uses TRBV29-1 and TRBJ2-2, with D maybe TRBD1 (6 bases). CDR1 SQVTM and CDR2 ANQGSEA come from the germline V gene. This CDR3 has 13 amino acids. Trimming shortened V by 4 bases and J by 2 bases, and 8 bases separated the two germline ends.

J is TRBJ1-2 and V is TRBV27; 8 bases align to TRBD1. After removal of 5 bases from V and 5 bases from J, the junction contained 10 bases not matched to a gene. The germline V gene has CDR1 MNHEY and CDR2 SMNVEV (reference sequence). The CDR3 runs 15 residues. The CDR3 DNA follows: TGTGCCAGCAGTCCCGGGACAGGAGTATATTATGGCTACACCTTC. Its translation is CASSPGTGVYYGYTF.

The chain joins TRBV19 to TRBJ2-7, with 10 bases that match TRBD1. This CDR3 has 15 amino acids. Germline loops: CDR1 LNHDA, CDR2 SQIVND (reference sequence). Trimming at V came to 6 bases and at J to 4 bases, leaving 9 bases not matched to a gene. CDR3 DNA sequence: TGTGCCAGTAGGCCCCCGGGACAGGGGAAGTACGAGCAGTACTTC. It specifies CASRPPGQGKYEQYF.